Shown below are 10 T cell receptor beta chains from a single sample sequenced in a study of blood T cell repertoires in COVID-19. Data came from immunoSEQ multiplex PCR; TCRdb stores just in-frame clones and leaves some out. The data show 95,000 to 150,000 clones, roughly nine tenths seen once. Material: peripheral blood. Receptors originate from a man aged 65 to 85 with active or convalescent COVID-19.

This sequence joins TRBV4-1 and TRBJ2-7; D might be TRBD1 (6 bases). Deletions cut 7 bases from V and 6 bases from J, with 25 bases between. The CDR3 has 16 residues. Germline lookup yields CDR1 MGHRA and CDR2 YSYEKL. The CDR3 is CASTRDTFSETAEQYF. The DNA of the CDR3 is TGCGCCAGCACACGGGACACCTTCTCTGAGACAGCCGAGCAGTACTTC.

The genes are TRBV18 and TRBJ1-4, with no clear D. Trimming removed 3 bases from V and 6 bases from J, with 11 bases in between. Looked up from germline, CDR1 is KGHSH and CDR2 is LQKENI. The CDR3 length is 14 residues. The CDR3 DNA sequence: TGTGCCAGCTCACCGGCGCCAGAGGATGAAAAACTGTTTTTT. Protein sequence: CASSPAPEDEKLFF.

This clone was found a few times. The chain has TRBV6-4 and TRBJ1-5; D remains unclear. Germline V CDR1 and CDR2: MRHNA, SNTAGT. The V and J ends lost 5 bases and 1 base respectively, with 6 bases between them. The CDR3 totals 13 residues. The CDR3 is CASSRESNQPQHF. The CDR3 coding sequence is TGTGCCAGCAGTCGGGAGAGCAATCAGCCCCAGCATTTT.

The chain has TRBV10-3 and TRBJ2-1, with TRBD1 matching 8 bases. The CDR3 has 17 amino acids. Germline CDR1 and CDR2: ENHRY and SYGVKD. V dropped 3 bases and J dropped 7; count of bases not matched to a gene: 14. The DNA for the CDR3 is TGTGCCATCAGTGAAAACCCGCAGGGGGCTTTGAAGAATGAGCAGTTCTTC. Translated, it gives CAISENPQGALKNEQFF.

The chain is built from TRBV3-1 (or the pseudogene TRBV3-2) and TRBJ2-1; 9 bases match TRBD2. The CDR3 runs to 15 residues. The junction had 10 bases not matched to a gene; V was cut back by 4 bases and J by 9 bases. The germline CDR1 and CDR2 sequences are LGHDT and YNNKEL (reference sequence). The CDR3 sequence is CASSPSPSGNSEQFF. Here the CDR3 DNA reads TGTGCCAGCAGCCCCTCCCCTAGCGGGAATAGTGAGCAGTTCTTC.

This chain links TRBV27 with TRBJ1-5; D possibly corresponds to TRBD1 (5 bases). The CDR3 totals 14 residues. The germline V gene has CDR1 MNHEY and CDR2 SMNVEV (reference sequence). V lost 3 bases and J 3 bases, leaving 9 bases between the germline ends. The CDR3 nucleotides read TGTGCCAGCAGTTTGACAGTACTCAATCAGCCCCAGCATTTT. This codes for CASSLTVLNQPQHF.

J is TRBJ1-6 and V is TRBV4-1, with 9 nucleotides matching TRBD1. The V and J ends lost 1 base and 9 bases, in that order; junction bases with no gene match: 7. Per the germline V gene, CDR1 is MGHRA and CDR2 is YSYEKL. This CDR3 contains 16 residues. The CDR3 sequence is CASSQAAGTGLSPLHF. CDR3 DNA sequence: TGCGCCAGCAGCCAAGCTGCTGGGACAGGGCTTTCACCCCTCCACTTT.

This chain links TRBV9 with TRBJ1-1; D may be TRBD1 (5 bases). V lost 0 bases and J lost 1, with 13 bases in between. Per the germline V gene, CDR1 is SGDLS and CDR2 is YYNGEE. This CDR3 spans 16 amino acids. CDR3 region: CASSVEGQLWNTEAFF. CDR3 DNA sequence: TGTGCCAGCAGCGTAGAGGGGCAGTTATGGAACACTGAAGCTTTCTTT.

The chain links TRBV7-9 to TRBJ1-2; TRBD1 aligns across 7 bases. Per the germline V gene, CDR1 is SEHNR and CDR2 is FQNEAQ (reference sequence). This CDR3 comprises 15 residues. Trimming cost V 0 bases and J 3 bases; bases outside gene matches: 4. In DNA, the CDR3 is TGTGCCAGCAGCTTAGCATACGACAGGGACTATGGCTACACCTTC. This sequence encodes CASSLAYDRDYGYTF.

This clone was detected once. The V gene is TRBV5-1, the J gene TRBJ1-5, with D possibly matching TRBD1 (5 bases). Trimming left V 0 bases short and J 6 bases short, with 13 bases between. Germline V CDR1 and CDR2: SGHRS, YFSETQ. CDR3 length equals 15 residues. CDR3 residues: CASSLDSQGGQPQHF. CDR3 nucleotides: TGCGCCAGCAGCTTGGATTCGCAGGGCGGTCAGCCCCAGCATTTT.